The entry that follows covers one T cell receptor beta chain sequence. Its specificity is unknown. The data were taken from a study of OX40 agonist ivuxolimab in advanced cancers. Study results and limitations: Compared with CD4+, CD8+ T cells on average had more expanded clones. At doses 0.1 to 3.0 mg/kg, CD4+ and CD8+ clones expanded.

Data came from immunoSEQ multiplex PCR; TCRdb stores just in-frame clones and leaves some out. The table includes 55,000 to 70,000 clones, roughly 84% detected once. The clonotype was recovered from an adult with an advanced solid tumor such as melanoma, head and neck, liver or kidney cancer. Specimen: CD4+ or CD8+ T cells sorted from blood, collected in a trial of the OX40 agonist ivuxolimab.

In DNA form, the CDR3 reads TGTGCCAGCACCCGAGGGTGGCAGGGGGCCGCTGAAGCTTTCTTT. Translation: CASTRGWQGAAEAFF. V gene TRBV6-1 combines with J gene TRBJ1-1; TRBD1 matches at 8 bases. CDR1 and CDR2 from the germline V gene are MNHNS and SASEGT. Trimming at V came to 7 bases and at J to 6 bases, leaving 13 bases not matched to a gene. The CDR3 is 15 residues long.